This T cell receptor (beta chain) was sequenced during a study of T cells in Graves' hyperthyroidism and ophthalmopathy (dated by TCRdb to between 2019 and 2020). At the level of the whole study: Peripheral blood was collected at initial diagnosis, before any treatment. To identify TCR V-J signatures that set the groups apart, the researchers used a discovery cohort of roughly 100 patients, made up of around 40 with Graves' ophthalmopathy and about 59 with stable Graves' hyperthyroidism. Prospective prediction of ophthalmopathy was tested in an independent validation cohort consisting of about 19 hyperthyroidism patients and around 17 patients who later progressed to ophthalmopathy. After sampling, hyperthyroidism patients received methimazole starting at 30 mg daily, and ophthalmopathy patients received high-dose intravenous methylprednisolone. The roughly 100 discovery patients were randomly divided into training and test sets at a 7:3 ratio. The paper reports TCR Vbeta CDR3 sequencing of 135 peripheral blood samples: over 40 ophthalmopathy, about 75 hyperthyroidism and approximately 17 progressor patients. The study also compared thyroid tissue and blood T-cell repertoires from more than five Graves' hyperthyroidism patients. What the study reported, not specific to this receptor: Most expanded thyroid clonotypes (frequency above 0.001) were also detected in blood, suggesting blood repertoires may reflect thyroid immune responses. In validation, progression to ophthalmopathy was predicted by the model with about 70% sensitivity and around 76% specificity, a median of approximately 6.5 months before onset. A model built on a 13 V-J signature distinguished ophthalmopathy from stable hyperthyroidism, reaching around 90% sensitivity and 81.08% specificity in cross-validation and 80%/75% in testing. No statistical method was used to set the sample size in advance, and investigators knew the group allocation.

This clonotype was observed many times. Its specific antigen is unknown. Base qualities are missing; no much larger clone stands one base away. Stable Graves' hyperthyroidism was defined as the absence of progression to ophthalmopathy over 18 months of follow-up. Hyperthyroidism patients were newly diagnosed, had a disease duration of under 2 months, and were aged 18 to 65 years. Exclusion was applied to patients with uncontrolled infections, other autoimmune diseases, pregnancy or lactation. Diagnoses were based on clinical symptoms, serum thyroxine and TRAb, thyroid ultrasound and orbital computed tomography. PBMCs were isolated from about 9 ml of fresh peripheral blood by Ficoll-Paque density gradient centrifugation. Total RNA was extracted using Trizol reagent, and RNA quality was assessed on an Agilent 2100 Bioanalyzer. Amplification of TCR beta CDR3 regions was carried out from RNA transcripts. The first round of RT-PCR for the TCR CDR3 was performed with the HTBI primer set and the Qiagen OneStep RT-PCR kit. A second multiplex PCR round built the libraries, followed by size selection and purification. Libraries were sequenced paired-end with 100 bp reads on an Illumina HiSeq2000. Per the source publication's procedure: SOAPnuke was used to process the raw data, throwing out any read that contained adapters or uncalled bases, had a mean Phred below 15, or lacked an exact constant-primer or identifier match. COPE v1.2.5 was used to merge high-quality paired reads, and clonotypes were defined as unique nucleotide sequences. Clonotypes were aligned to IMGT TRBV, TRBD and TRBJ reference segments using MiTCR v1.1. The analysis was restricted to V-J combinations with a frequency above 0.0001, which together covered over 99% of the repertoires. A TCS score was defined as the ratio between F50 (clonal expansion) and ExV (chaos), using BLOSUM62-based TCRdist between CDR3 peptides within each V-J. Welch's t-statistics and random forest reduced roughly 540 V-J features to about 13, which were used in a naive Bayes classifier (R e1071). The raw public data were reprocessed by TCRdb itself: fastp quality trimming at Q25, MiXCR clonotype calling, in-frame beta chains only. Each record represents a unique CDR3 protein, reported with the most common genes and DNA among its rows. It is TCRdb's table, rather than the study itself, that gives the V and J calls and clone size. The sample has 350,000 to 400,000 distinct CDR3 sequences on record, approximately 19% of them singletons. Jointly, the top ten make up 3.7% of the sample.

V loses 6 bases, J loses 2 bases, and the germline ends lie 7 bases apart. Taken from the germline V gene, the CDR1 and CDR2 loops are MDHEN and SYDVKM. The CDR3 runs 12 residues from the cysteine to the phenylalanine. Only the CDR3 region is kept as DNA, spanning 36 bases read in frame from base 1. The sample taken for sequencing was blood. The V gene is TRBV28 and the J gene is TRBJ1-1; no D segment can be confidently identified. The TCR comes from a woman aged 18 to 35 with Graves' hyperthyroidism. CDR3 reads: CASSRPNTEAFF. The nucleotide sequence is TGTGCCAGCAGCAGACCAAACACTGAAGCTTTCTTT. The entire variable domain, with the stretches around the CDR3 drawn from the reference TRBV28 and TRBJ1-1 proteins, is DVKVTQSSRYLVKRTGEKVFLECVQDMDHENMFWYRQDPGLGLRLIYFSYDVKMKEKGDIPEGYSVSREKKERFSLILESASTNQTSMYLCASSRPNTEAFFGQGTRLTVV.